This entry concerns a single T cell receptor (beta chain). Every subset's genomic DNA went evenly onto several immunoSEQ plates. This table comes from immunoSEQ multiplex PCR, and its TCRdb copy is limited to in-frame clones, with some not included. Of about 2 million clones listed, roughly 94% were seen once; the top ten hold under 0.15%. This specimen belongs to a study of shared clonotypes between healthy human individuals. In the study overall: Researchers assigned three CD4 naive, three CD4 memory, two CD8 naive and one CD8 memory plate to each donor.

CD4+ cell separation produced CD45RA+ naive and CD45RA-negative memory subsets. Sequencing was performed on naive CD4+ T cells sorted from blood. Regarding subset: CD45RA+ positively selected. The sequence was collected from a man aged 18 to 30 in good health.

CDR3 coding DNA: TGTGCCAGCAGCCCACGGACCGGGGGCTCCTATAATTCACCCCTCCACTTT. It is translated as CASSPRTGGSYNSPLHF. This sequence joins TRBV11-2 and TRBJ1-6; D may be TRBD1 (5 bases). V lost 5 bases and J 0 bases, leaving 14 bases between the germline ends. CDR3 length: 17 amino acids. Germline lookup yields CDR1 SGHAT and CDR2 FQNNGV.